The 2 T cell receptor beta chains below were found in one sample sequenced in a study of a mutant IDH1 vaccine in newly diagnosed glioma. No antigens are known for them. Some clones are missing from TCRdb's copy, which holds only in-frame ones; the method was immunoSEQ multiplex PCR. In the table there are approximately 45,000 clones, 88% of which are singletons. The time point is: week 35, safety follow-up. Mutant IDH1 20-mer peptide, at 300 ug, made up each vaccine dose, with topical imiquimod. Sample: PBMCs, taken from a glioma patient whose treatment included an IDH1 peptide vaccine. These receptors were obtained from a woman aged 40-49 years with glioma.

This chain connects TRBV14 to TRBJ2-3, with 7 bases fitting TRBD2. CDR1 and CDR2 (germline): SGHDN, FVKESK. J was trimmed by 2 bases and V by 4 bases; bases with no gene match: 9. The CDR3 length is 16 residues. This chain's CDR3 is CASSPRGGSDTDTQYF. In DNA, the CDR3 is TGTGCCAGCAGCCCCCGGGGAGGGTCGGACACAGATACGCAGTATTTT.

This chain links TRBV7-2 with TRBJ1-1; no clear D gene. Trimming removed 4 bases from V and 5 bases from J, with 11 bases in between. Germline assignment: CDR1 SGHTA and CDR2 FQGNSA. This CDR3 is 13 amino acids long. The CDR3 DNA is TGTGCCAGCAGCTCCCCCCCGGTAACTGAAGCTTTCTTT. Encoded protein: CASSSPPVTEAFF. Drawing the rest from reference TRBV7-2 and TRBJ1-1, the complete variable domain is GAGVSQSPSNKVTEKGKDVELRCDPISGHTALYWYRQSLGQGLEFLIYFQGNSAPDKSGLPSDRFSAERTGGSVSTLTIQRTQQEDSAVYLCASSSPPVTEAFFGQGTRLTVV.